In its sample, the clone carrying this TCR beta chain was seen once. This sample was taken from a study of blood T cell repertoires in COVID-19. Study details: Sources were T cells, B-cell-depleted T cells, or PBMCs; the material itself was cDNA or gDNA.

The ends were cut back, 7 bases at V and 2 bases at J, with 14 bases in the middle. Looked up from germline, CDR1 is SQVTM and CDR2 is ANQGSEA. This CDR3 is built from 14 residues. Clones were read by immunoSEQ multiplex PCR, and TCRdb kept only the in-frame ones, dropping some. The sample has roughly 290,000 clones; around 85% are singletons. Specimen: peripheral blood. The clonotype was recovered from a woman in her 30s who had recovered from COVID-19. The chain uses TRBV29-1 and TRBJ2-2, with TRBD1 as a possible D gene (6 bases). CDR3 coding DNA: TGCAGCGCACAGGGAAATGGTAACACCGGGGAGCTGTTTTTT. This translates into CSAQGNGNTGELFF.